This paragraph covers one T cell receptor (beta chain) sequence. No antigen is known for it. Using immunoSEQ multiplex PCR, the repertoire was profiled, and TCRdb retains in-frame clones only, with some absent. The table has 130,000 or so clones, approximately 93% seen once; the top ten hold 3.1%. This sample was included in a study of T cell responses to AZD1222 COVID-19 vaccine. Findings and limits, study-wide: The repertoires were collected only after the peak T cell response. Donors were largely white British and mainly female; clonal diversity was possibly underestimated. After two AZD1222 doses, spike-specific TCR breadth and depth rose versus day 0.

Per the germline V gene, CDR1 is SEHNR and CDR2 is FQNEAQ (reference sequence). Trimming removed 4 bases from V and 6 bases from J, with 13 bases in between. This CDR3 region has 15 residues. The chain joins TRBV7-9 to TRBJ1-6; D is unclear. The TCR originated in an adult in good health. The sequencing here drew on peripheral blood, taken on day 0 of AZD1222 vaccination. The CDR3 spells CASSSAIGINSPLHF. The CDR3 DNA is TGTGCCAGCAGCTCGGCCATCGGGATTAATTCACCCCTCCACTTT.